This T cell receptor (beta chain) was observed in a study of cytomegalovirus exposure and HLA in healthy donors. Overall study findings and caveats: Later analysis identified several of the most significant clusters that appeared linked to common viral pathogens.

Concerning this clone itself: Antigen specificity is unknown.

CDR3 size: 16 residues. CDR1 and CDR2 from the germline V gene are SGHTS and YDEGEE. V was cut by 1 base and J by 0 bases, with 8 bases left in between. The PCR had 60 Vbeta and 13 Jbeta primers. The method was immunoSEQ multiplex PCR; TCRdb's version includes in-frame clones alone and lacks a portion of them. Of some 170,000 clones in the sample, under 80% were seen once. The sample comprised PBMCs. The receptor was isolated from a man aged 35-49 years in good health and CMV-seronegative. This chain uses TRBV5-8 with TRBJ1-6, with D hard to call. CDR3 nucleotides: TGTGCCAGCAGCTTGCGGTGGAGCTCCTATAATTCACCCCTCCACTTT. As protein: CASSLRWSSYNSPLHF. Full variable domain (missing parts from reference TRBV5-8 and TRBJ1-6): EAGVTQSPTHLIKTRGQQATLRCSPISGHTSVYWYQQALGLGLQFLLWYDEGEERNRGNFPPRFSGRQFPNYSSELNVNALELEDSALYLCASSLRWSSYNSPLHFGNGTRLTVT.